This T cell receptor (beta chain) was captured by sequencing in a study of T cell responses to AZD1222 COVID-19 vaccine. Study-wide results and caveats: The study sampled repertoires only after the peak T cell response. Most donors were white British, females outnumbered males, and clonal diversity was possibly underestimated. Targeting of unmutated variant regions was reportedly seen in nearly half of spike-specific TCRs.

In its sample, this clone was seen a few times. The antigen is undetermined. V lost 6 bases, J lost 4 bases, and 15 bases stayed unmatched. This CDR3 is built from 17 residues. Per the germline V gene, CDR1 is SGHNT and CDR2 is YENEEA. Produced via immunoSEQ multiplex PCR; TCRdb's table is partial and in-frame only. The table lists 100,000 to 150,000 clones, 88% of them singletons. This chain uses TRBV11-3 with TRBJ1-3, with TRBD1 matching over 7 bases. The TCR sequence derives from an adult in good health. Sequences were derived from peripheral blood, sampled on day 0 of AZD1222 vaccination. The CDR3 sequence is CASSSATGAARGNTIYF. In DNA form, the CDR3 reads TGTGCCAGCAGTTCCGCAACAGGGGCCGCCAGGGGAAACACCATATATTTT.